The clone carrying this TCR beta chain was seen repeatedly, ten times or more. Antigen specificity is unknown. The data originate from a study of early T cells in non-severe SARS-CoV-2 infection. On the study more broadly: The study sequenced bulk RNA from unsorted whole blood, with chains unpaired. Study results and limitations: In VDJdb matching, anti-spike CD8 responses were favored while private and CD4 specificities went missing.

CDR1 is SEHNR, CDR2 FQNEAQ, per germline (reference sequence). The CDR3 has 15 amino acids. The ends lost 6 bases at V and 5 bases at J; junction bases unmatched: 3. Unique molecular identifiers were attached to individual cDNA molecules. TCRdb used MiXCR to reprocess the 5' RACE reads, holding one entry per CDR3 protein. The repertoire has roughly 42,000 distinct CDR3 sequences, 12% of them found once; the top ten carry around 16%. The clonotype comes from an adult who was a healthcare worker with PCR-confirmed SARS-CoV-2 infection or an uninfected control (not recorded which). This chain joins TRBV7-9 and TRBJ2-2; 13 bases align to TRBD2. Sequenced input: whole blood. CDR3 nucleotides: TGTGCCAGCAGACCGGGACTAGCGGGAACCGGGGAGCTGTTTTTT. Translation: CASRPGLAGTGELFF. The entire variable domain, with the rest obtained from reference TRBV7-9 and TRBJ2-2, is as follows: DTGVSQNPRHKITKRGQNVTFRCDPISEHNRLYWYRQTLGQGPEFLTYFQNEAQLEKSRLLSDRFSAERPKGSFSTLEIQRTEQGDSAMYLCASRPGLAGTGELFFGEGSRLTVL.